The 24 T cell receptor beta chains below all came from one sample that was sequenced in a study of blood T cell repertoires in COVID-19. Profiled with immunoSEQ multiplex PCR; TCRdb holds only in-frame clones, not every one. The sample carries 150,000 to 200,000 clones, 65% to 85% recorded once. Sequencing was done on a sample of peripheral blood. The receptors derive from a woman in her thirties or forties with COVID-19, enrolled during active disease.

V usage is TRBV18 and J usage is TRBJ2-5, with 9 bases fitting TRBD1. Germline-derived CDR1 and CDR2 are KGHSH and LQKENI. The CDR3 consists of 15 residues. Unmatched junction bases numbered 7, after V lost 3 bases and J lost 5 bases. The CDR3 loop is CASSPSRDRVETQYF. Written as DNA, the CDR3 is TGTGCCAGCTCACCGTCTAGGGACAGGGTGGAGACCCAGTACTTC.

The CDR3 DNA is TGTGCCAGCAGCCCACAAGTTAGCGGGACAGATACGCAGTATTTT. Encoded protein: CASSPQVSGTDTQYF. The chain recombines TRBV7-2 with TRBJ2-3; 7 nucleotides align to TRBD2. The CDR3 runs 15 residues. J was trimmed by 3 bases and V by 5 bases; bases with no gene match: 8. The V gene's germline CDR1 is SGHTA and CDR2 FQGNSA. Looking up the rest from reference TRBV7-2 and TRBJ2-3 gives the full variable domain: GAGVSQSPSNKVTEKGKDVELRCDPISGHTALYWYRQSLGQGLEFLIYFQGNSAPDKSGLPSDRFSAERTGGSVSTLTIQRTQQEDSAVYLCASSPQVSGTDTQYFGPGTRLTVL.

There are a few counts of this clone. This chain's CDR3 is CASSLSQDTQYF. As DNA, the CDR3 is TGTGCCAGCAGTTTATCACAAGATACGCAGTATTTT. The chain is built from TRBV28 and TRBJ2-3; D is unresolved. V shed 1 base and J shed 5 bases, with 4 bases lying between them. This CDR3 is 12 amino acids long. Germline V lookup: CDR1 MDHEN, CDR2 SYDVKM.

The CDR3 protein is CASSSQGSNQPQHF. The CDR3 nucleotides are TGTGCCAGCAGCTCACAGGGTAGCAATCAGCCCCAGCATTTT. The V call is TRBV7-6, the J call TRBJ1-5; a possible D gene is TRBD1 (6 bases). Germline CDR1 is SGHVS and CDR2 is FNYEAQ. V was pared by 4 bases and J by 0 bases, with 7 bases between. This CDR3 comprises 14 residues.

J is TRBJ1-1 and V is TRBV12-3 or TRBV12-4; TRBD1 matches at 7 bases. The ends lost 7 bases at V and 3 bases at J; junction bases unmatched: 5. The CDR3 has 13 residues. CDR3 bases: TGTGCCAGCACAAGGGGGCGGGACACTGAAGCTTTCTTT. Translating gives CASTRGRDTEAFF.

The J gene is TRBJ2-7, the V gene TRBV5-1; 8 nucleotides align to TRBD2. This CDR3 has 14 amino acids. J gave up 0 bases and V 4 bases, and 3 bases lay outside the gene matches. Germline CDR1 is SGHRS and CDR2 is YFSETQ. The CDR3 spells CASSTTSGSYEQYF. DNA of the CDR3: TGCGCCAGCAGCACAACTAGCGGCTCCTACGAGCAGTACTTC.

The rearrangement joins TRBV3-1 (or the pseudogene TRBV3-2) to TRBJ2-1, with 8 bases aligning to TRBD2. This CDR3 comprises 12 residues. Germline CDR1 reads LGHDT; CDR2 reads YNNKEL (reference sequence). Losses at the gene ends were 9 bases for V and 4 bases for J; bases not matched to a gene: 2. The CDR3 coding sequence is TGTGCCAGTAAGCGGGGGTACAATGAGCAGTTCTTC. Its protein is CASKRGYNEQFF.

CDR3 region: CSVGRTGDLEKLFF. The CDR3 nucleotides are TGCAGCGTCGGCCGGACAGGGGATCTTGAAAAACTGTTTTTT. The J gene is TRBJ1-4, the V gene TRBV29-1; the match to TRBD1 covers 9 bases. CDR1 and CDR2 (germline): SQVTM, ANQGSEA. The trim removed 6 bases at V and 7 bases at J, leaving 9 bases unmatched. The CDR3 is 14 amino acids. Supplemented by reference TRBV29-1 and TRBJ1-4, the full variable domain reads SAVISQKPSRDICQRGTSLTIQCQVDSQVTMMFWYRQQPGQSLTLIATANQGSEATYESGFVIDKFPISRPNLTFSTLTVSNMSPEDSSIYLCSVGRTGDLEKLFFGSGTQLSVL.

J is TRBJ1-2 and V is TRBV9; unclear D gene. Germline values: CDR1 SGDLS, CDR2 YYNGEE. The length of the CDR3 is 15 residues. V was trimmed by 0 bases and J by 6 bases, leaving 15 bases between them. The CDR3 sequence: CASSVGWAVQDGYTF. The CDR3 bases are TGTGCCAGCAGCGTAGGATGGGCTGTGCAGGATGGCTACACCTTC.

V usage is TRBV10-1 and J usage is TRBJ2-3; 13 bases agree with TRBD2. The CDR3 runs to 16 residues. Trimming took 5 bases from V and 5 from J; bases not matched to a gene: 7. The germline V gene encodes CDR1 WNHNN and CDR2 SYGVQD (reference sequence). In DNA, the CDR3 is TGCGCCAGCAGTCAAGGACTAGCGGGAGTTCGAGATACGCAGTATTTT. It specifies CASSQGLAGVRDTQYF.

This clone has just a few counts. V usage is TRBV7-6 and J usage is TRBJ2-5; maybe TRBD1 (6 bases). The length of the CDR3 is 13 residues. V was trimmed by 0 bases and J by 4 bases, leaving 6 bases between them. Per the germline V gene, CDR1 is SGHVS and CDR2 is FNYEAQ. The DNA of the CDR3 is TGTGCCAGCAGCTTAGCGACAGGAGAGACCCAGTACTTC. This codes for CASSLATGETQYF.

V usage is TRBV5-1 and J usage is TRBJ2-7; TRBD1 aligns across 9 bases. Germline V gene lookup returns CDR1 SGHRS and CDR2 YFSETQ. The CDR3 covers 13 residues. With V trimmed by 4 bases and J by 5 bases, 4 bases remained unmatched. CDR3 nucleotides: TGCGCCAGCAGCAGGGACAGGGTGGACGAGCAGTACTTC. Residues: CASSRDRVDEQYF.

The count of this clone is one. The gene calls are TRBV19 and TRBJ1-4, with D unresolved. The CDR3 consists of 11 residues. V lost 9 bases and J 5 bases, leaving 7 bases between the germline ends. Germline assignment: CDR1 LNHDA and CDR2 SQIVND (reference sequence). Written as DNA, the CDR3 is TGTGCCAGCAGATGGAATGAAAAACTGTTTTTT. Protein sequence: CASRWNEKLFF.

This clone showed up just once. This chain connects TRBV2 to TRBJ1-1, with 7 bases fitting TRBD1. Per germline, CDR1 SNHLY and CDR2 FYNNEI. This CDR3 is built from 15 residues. With 5 bases clipped from V and 1 base from J, the junction kept 7 bases outside the gene matches. CDR3 DNA sequence: TGTGCCAGCAGTCCGAGACAGGGAGGGAACACTGAAGCTTTCTTT. This encodes CASSPRQGGNTEAFF.

This chain joins TRBV10-1 and TRBJ2-2; TRBD1 agrees at 8 bases. V dropped 6 bases and J dropped 4; count of bases not matched to a gene: 4. From germline, CDR1 is WNHNN and CDR2 SYGVQD (reference sequence). CDR3 length: 14 amino acids. As DNA, the CDR3 is TGCGCCAGCAGAGGACAGGGTGGCACCGGGGAGCTGTTTTTT. This codes for CASRGQGGTGELFF.

This clone was observed once. The chain uses TRBV27 and TRBJ1-1; 11 nucleotides line up with TRBD1. Germline CDR1 is MNHEY and CDR2 is SMNVEV (reference sequence). The V segment lost 5 bases and the J segment 0 bases; nucleotides outside the gene matches: 2. The CDR3 length is 15 residues. In DNA, the CDR3 is TGTGCCAGCAGTCTGGGACAGGGGGTGAACACTGAAGCTTTCTTT. Encoded protein: CASSLGQGVNTEAFF.

The chain is built from TRBV19 and TRBJ2-3; 8 positions match TRBD2. V lost 4 bases and J lost 2; bases outside the gene matches: 8. The germline V gene encodes CDR1 LNHDA and CDR2 SQIVND (reference sequence). This CDR3 region has 16 residues. The CDR3 DNA follows: TGTGCCAGTAGTAAGTTTGCGGGAGGTTCCACAGATACGCAGTATTTT. Translated, it gives CASSKFAGGSTDTQYF.

The V call is TRBV29-1, the J call TRBJ1-1, with a tentative D call TRBD1 (6 bases). The ends were cut back, 4 bases at V and 0 bases at J, with 9 bases in the middle. Per the germline V gene, CDR1 is SQVTM and CDR2 is ANQGSEA. The CDR3 contains 13 residues. As DNA, the CDR3 is TGCAGCGTTGGGGGACACTTGAACACTGAAGCTTTCTTT. This codes for CSVGGHLNTEAFF.

This chain connects TRBV5-1 to TRBJ1-1, with D possibly being TRBD1 (5 bases). Deletions cut 4 bases from V and 0 bases from J, with 13 bases between. The CDR3 spans 15 residues. CDR1 is SGHRS, CDR2 YFSETQ, per germline. CDR3: CASSPGLYMNTEAFF. In nucleotides, the CDR3 is TGCGCCAGCAGCCCGGGACTTTACATGAACACTGAAGCTTTCTTT.

The rearrangement uses TRBV21-1 and TRBJ2-5; the D call TRBD2 from the table was never checked on the DNA. TRBV21-1 is a pseudogene segment. The CDR3 runs 16 residues. DNA for the CDR3: TGTGCCAGCAGCATACCGGGACTAGCGGGATTTAAGACCCAGTACTTC. It codes for CASSIPGLAGFKTQYF.

This chain joins TRBV3-1 (or the pseudogene TRBV3-2) and TRBJ2-7; no clear D. This CDR3 comprises 11 residues. Germline-derived CDR1 and CDR2 are LGHDT and YNNKEL (reference sequence). Trimming pared 6 bases from V and 2 bases from J, leaving 5 bases between. For the CDR3, the DNA is TGTGCCAGCAGTTTCACCTACGAGCAGTACTTC. It codes for CASSFTYEQYF.

The chain carries TRBV7-9 and TRBJ2-7; TRBD2 is a possible D gene (6 bases). With 6 bases removed from V and 2 bases from J, the gap between germline ends came to 17 bases. The CDR3 runs 15 residues. Per germline, CDR1 SEHNR and CDR2 FQNEAQ (reference sequence). The CDR3 DNA is TGTGCCAGCAGTCATGTGGCGGGACTCACCTACGAGCAGTACTTC. Protein product: CASSHVAGLTYEQYF.

The chain combines TRBV2 with TRBJ1-4, with 8 bases matching TRBD1. The V segment lost 6 bases and the J segment 2 bases; nucleotides outside the gene matches: 5. The germline gives CDR1 SNHLY, CDR2 FYNNEI. There are 15 residues in the CDR3. The CDR3 nucleotides read TGTGCCAGCAGGTACAGGGGGTCTACTAATGAAAAACTGTTTTTT. It is translated as CASRYRGSTNEKLFF.

The chain has TRBV19 and TRBJ2-1; 9 nucleotides agree with TRBD2. This CDR3 comprises 14 residues. Germline-derived CDR1 and CDR2 are LNHDA and SQIVND (reference sequence). V shed 3 bases and J 6 bases; nucleotides not matched to a gene: 3. The CDR3 nucleotides read TGTGCCAGTAGTATCGGGACTAGCCCCAATGAGCAGTTCTTC. The encoded protein is CASSIGTSPNEQFF.